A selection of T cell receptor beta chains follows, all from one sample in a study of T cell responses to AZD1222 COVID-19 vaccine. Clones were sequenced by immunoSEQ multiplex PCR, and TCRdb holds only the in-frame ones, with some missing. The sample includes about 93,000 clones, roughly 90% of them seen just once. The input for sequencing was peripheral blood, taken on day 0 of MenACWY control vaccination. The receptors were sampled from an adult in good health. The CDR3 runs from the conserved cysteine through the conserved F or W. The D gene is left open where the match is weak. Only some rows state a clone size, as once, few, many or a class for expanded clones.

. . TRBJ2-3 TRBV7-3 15 CASSLGGLSTDTQYF TGTGCCAGCAGCTTGGGCGGGTTGTCCACAGATACGCAGTATTTT
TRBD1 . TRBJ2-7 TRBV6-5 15 CASSYRTGKPYEQYF TGTGCCAGCAGTTACAGGACAGGGAAACCCTACGAGCAGTACTTC
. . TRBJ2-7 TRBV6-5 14 CASTNRVWGFEQYF TGTGCCAGCACCAACAGGGTTTGGGGTTTCGAGCAGTACTTC
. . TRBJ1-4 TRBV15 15 CATSSEINGDEKLFF TGTGCCACCAGCAGTGAGATTAACGGAGATGAAAAACTGTTTTTT
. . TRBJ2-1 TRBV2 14 CTLADTSSYNEQFF TGTACCTTAGCGGACACGAGCTCCTACAATGAGCAGTTCTTC
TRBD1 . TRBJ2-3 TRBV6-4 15 CASSPGQGRTDTQYF TGTGCCAGCAGCCCCGGACAGGGACGCACAGATACGCAGTATTTT
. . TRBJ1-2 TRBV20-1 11 CSGSAGGGYTF TGCAGTGGGTCGGCAGGAGGCGGCTACACCTTC
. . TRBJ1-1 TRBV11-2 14 CASSLMSEGWRAFF TGTGCCAGCAGCTTAATGTCCGAGGGATGGCGTGCTTTCTTT
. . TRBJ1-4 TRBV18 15 CASSPTTGGNEKLFF TGTGCCAGCTCACCGACGACAGGCGGTAATGAAAAACTGTTTTTT
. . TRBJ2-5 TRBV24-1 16 CATSDSVRGARETQYF TGTGCCACCAGTGATTCCGTTCGTGGGGCGCGTGAGACCCAGTACTTC
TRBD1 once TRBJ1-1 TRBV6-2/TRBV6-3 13 CASSPTGPAGRIF TGTGCCAGCAGTCCGACAGGGCCCGCGGGGAGGATCTTT
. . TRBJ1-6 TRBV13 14 CASSLRGSWSPLHF TGTGCCAGCAGCTTAAGAGGCAGCTGGTCACCCCTCCACTTT
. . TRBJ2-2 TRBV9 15 CASSVELVGTGELFF TGTGCCAGCAGCGTAGAGCTAGTCGGCACCGGGGAGCTGTTTTTT
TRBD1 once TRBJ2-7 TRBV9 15 CASSDRDRGLGEQYF TGTGCCAGCAGCGACCGGGACAGGGGGCTGGGCGAGCAGTACTTC
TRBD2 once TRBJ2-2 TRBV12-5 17 CASGSGLAGDFTGELFF TGTGCTAGTGGTTCGGGACTAGCGGGGGATTTCACCGGGGAGCTGTTTTTT
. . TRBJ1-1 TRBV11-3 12 CASSLSGAEAFF TGTGCCAGCAGCTTATCTGGGGCTGAAGCTTTCTTT
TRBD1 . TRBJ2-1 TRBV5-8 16 CASSLQGAGSYNEQFF TGTGCCAGCAGCTTGCAGGGGGCAGGCTCCTACAATGAGCAGTTCTTC
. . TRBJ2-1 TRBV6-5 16 CASSYQQGLLYNEQFF TGTGCCAGCAGTTACCAACAGGGTCTGCTCTACAATGAGCAGTTCTTC
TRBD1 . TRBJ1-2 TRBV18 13 CASSPTGNYGYTF TGTGCCAGCTCACCGACAGGGAACTATGGCTACACCTTC
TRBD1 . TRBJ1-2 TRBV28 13 CASSPQGAYGYTF TGTGCCAGCAGTCCCCAGGGGGCCTATGGCTACACCTTC
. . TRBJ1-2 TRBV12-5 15 CASGWPLRANYGYTF TGTGCTAGTGGCTGGCCCCTCAGGGCAAACTATGGCTACACCTTC
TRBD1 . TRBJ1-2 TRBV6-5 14 CASSPQGGKAGYTF TGTGCCAGCAGTCCACAGGGGGGCAAGGCTGGCTACACCTTC
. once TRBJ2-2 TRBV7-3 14 CASSPLRSTGELFF TGTGCCAGCAGCCCCCTGAGGAGCACCGGGGAGCTGTTTTTT
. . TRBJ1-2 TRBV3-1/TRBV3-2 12 CASSQANYGYTF TGTGCCAGCAGCCAGGCTAACTATGGCTACACCTTC
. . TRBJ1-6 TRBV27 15 CASSKQGGYNSPLHF TGTGCCAGCAGTAAACAGGGAGGGTATAATTCACCCCTCCACTTT
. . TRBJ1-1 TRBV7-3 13 CASSLGRNTEAFF TGTGCCAGCAGCCTGGGCAGGAACACTGAAGCTTTCTTT
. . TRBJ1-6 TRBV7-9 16 CASSLDGGGYNSPLHF TGTGCCAGCAGCCTAGACGGAGGGGGTTATAATTCACCCCTCCACTTT
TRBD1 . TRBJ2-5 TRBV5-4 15 CASRLDRANQETQYF TGTGCCAGCAGGCTGGACAGGGCCAACCAAGAGACCCAGTACTTC
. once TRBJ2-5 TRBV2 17 CASSESIGLGSVETQYF TGTGCCAGCAGTGAAAGTATCGGTTTGGGTTCAGTAGAGACCCAGTACTTC
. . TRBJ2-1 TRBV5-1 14 CASSLDRVPNEQFF TGCGCCAGCAGCTTGGATCGGGTTCCAAATGAGCAGTTCTTC
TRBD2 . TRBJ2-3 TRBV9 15 CASSPAGSRTDTQYF TGTGCCAGCAGCCCAGCGGGATCCCGCACAGATACGCAGTATTTT
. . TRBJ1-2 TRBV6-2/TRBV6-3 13 CASSYDGNYGYTF TGTGCCAGCAGTTACGACGGAAACTATGGCTACACCTTC
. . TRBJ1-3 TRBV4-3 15 CASSQGRGSGNTIYF TGCGCCAGCAGCCAAGGGCGGGGCTCTGGAAACACCATATATTTT
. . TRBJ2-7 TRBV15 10 CAIAPYEQYF TGTGCCATTGCCCCCTACGAGCAGTACTTC
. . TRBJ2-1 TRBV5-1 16 CASSLEGRSFYNEQFF TGCGCCAGCAGCTTGGAGGGGCGTTCCTTCTACAATGAGCAGTTCTTC
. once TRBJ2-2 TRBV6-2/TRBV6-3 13 CASSSTRTGELFF TGTGCCAGCAGTAGTACTAGAACCGGGGAGCTGTTTTTT
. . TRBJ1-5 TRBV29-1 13 CSVQQGGNQPQHF TGCAGCGTTCAACAGGGCGGCAATCAGCCCCAGCATTTT
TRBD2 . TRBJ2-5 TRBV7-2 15 CASSRKRGAQETQYF TGTGCCAGCAGTCGTAAGCGGGGGGCACAAGAGACCCAGTACTTC
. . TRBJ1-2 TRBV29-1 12 CSVRDSSYGYTF TGCAGCGTCCGAGACAGTAGCTATGGCTACACCTTC
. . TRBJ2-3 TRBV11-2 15 CASSLRGGDPDTQYF TGTGCCAGCAGTCTGAGGGGGGGCGACCCGGATACGCAGTATTTT
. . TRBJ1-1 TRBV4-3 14 CASSQVGMNTEAFF TGCGCCAGCAGCCAAGTCGGTATGAACACTGAAGCTTTCTTT